This is a list of T cell receptor beta chains from one sample in a study of shared clonotypes between healthy human individuals. The repertoire was sequenced with immunoSEQ multiplex PCR; TCRdb's copy has only in-frame clones and lacks some. Here the sample spans over a million clones, roughly 96% being singletons. The specimen sequenced was naive CD4+ T cells sorted from blood. The source is a young man in good health. CDR3s include the opening cysteine and the closing phenylalanine or tryptophan. The D gene is left open where the match is weak. Not every row has a clone size; where given, it reads once, few, many or a size class.

TRBJ1-3	TRBD1	TRBV11-2	once	TGTGCCAGCAGCGAAGGCTACAGGGGGACTGGAAACACCATATATTTT	CASSEGYRGTGNTIYF
TRBJ2-3	.	TRBV5-8	.	TGTGCCAGCAGCTTGTTAAGCACAGATACGCAGTATTTT	CASSLLSTDTQYF
TRBJ2-7	.	TRBV18	.	TGTGCCAGCTCACCACTGGGGGGGGGCGACGAGCAGTACTTC	CASSPLGGGDEQYF
TRBJ2-2	TRBD1	TRBV11-3	.	TGTGCCAGCAGCCACCGGACAGGGAGCGTGACCGGGGAGCTGTTTTTT	CASSHRTGSVTGELFF
TRBJ1-1	.	TRBV7-9	.	TGTGCCAGCAGCATAAGTGGGACAGAAGCTTTCTTT	CASSISGTEAFF
TRBJ2-1	.	TRBV5-1	.	TGCGCCAGCAGCTCGGACTTTTACAATGAGCAGTTCTTC	CASSSDFYNEQFF
TRBJ1-2	TRBD1	TRBV5-1	once	TGCGCCAGCAGCCCAGGGACAGATGAGGGTGTCGGCTACACCTTC	CASSPGTDEGVGYTF
TRBJ1-2	.	TRBV29-1	.	TGCAGCGTTCTCAGGGAACCCTTAGCCTTC	CSVLREPLAF
TRBJ1-3	.	TRBV10-1	.	TGCGCCAGCAGTGAGTCCGCTGGGAGTGGAAACACCATATATTTT	CASSESAGSGNTIYF
TRBJ1-2	TRBD1	TRBV28	.	TGTGCCAGCAGTGGGACAGGACTCTATGGCTACACCTTC	CASSGTGLYGYTF
TRBJ1-3	.	TRBV18	.	TGTGCCAGCTCACCGTTAACGGGACAAATCTCATCGGGAAACACCATATATTTT	CASSPLTGQISSGNTIYF
TRBJ1-5	TRBD1	TRBV28	.	TGTGCCAGCAGTTTCCCGCAGGGGGACAGTCAGCCCCAGCATTTT	CASSFPQGDSQPQHF
TRBJ1-5	.	TRBV19	.	TGTGCCAGTAGTATTCGTCAGGGAGATTTTCAGCCCCAGCATTTT	CASSIRQGDFQPQHF
TRBJ2-1	.	TRBV28	.	TGTGCCAGCAGCCCCGGCGGGACACACTACAATGAGCAGTTCTTC	CASSPGGTHYNEQFF
TRBJ2-7	.	TRBV11-2	.	TGTGCCAGCAGCTTAGATGACTACGAGCAGTACTTC	CASSLDDYEQYF
TRBJ2-2	.	TRBV30	.	TGTGCCTGGAGTATCTTAGCCCTTATAGAAACCGGGGAGCTGTTTTTT	CAWSILALIETGELFF
TRBJ1-5	.	TRBV19	.	TGTGCCAGTAGTTGGGGCTCGGGTAGGAGCAATCAGCCCCAGCATTTT	CASSWGSGRSNQPQHF
TRBJ1-1	TRBD1	TRBV6-5	.	TGTGCCAGCAGATTAGGGGGCTCGGGCACTGAAGCTTTCTTT	CASRLGGSGTEAFF
TRBJ1-4	.	TRBV2	.	TGTGCCAGCAGTGAACACAGGGCGGACACTAATGAAAAACTGTTTTTT	CASSEHRADTNEKLFF
TRBJ2-4	.	TRBV7-6	.	TGTGCCAGCAGCTCGGGGTCGTACGGAACCCCCAAAAACATTCAGTACTTC	CASSSGSYGTPKNIQYF
TRBJ2-7	.	TRBV2	.	TGTGCCAGCGCCGATGGGGCGGCCTACGAGCAGTACTTC	CASADGAAYEQYF
TRBJ1-4	.	TRBV6-6	.	TGTGCCAGCAGTTACGGCGGCGAAAATGAAAAACTGTTTTTT	CASSYGGENEKLFF
TRBJ2-1	TRBD2	TRBV15	.	TGTGCCACCAGCGCCGTGAGACTAGCGGGAGTGGCCCAGGCGTGGAATGAGCAGTTCTTC	CATSAVRLAGVAQAWNEQFF
TRBJ2-2	.	TRBV2	.	TGTGCCAGCTACGGCATCTACACCGGGGAGCTGTTTTTT	CASYGIYTGELFF
TRBJ2-2	.	TRBV13	.	TGTGCCAGCAGCTTAGACAGGAACACCGGGGAGCTGTTTTTT	CASSLDRNTGELFF
TRBJ1-3	TRBD1	TRBV5-4	.	TGTGCCAGCAGCCAGGACAGGGCCGGAAACACCATATATTTT	CASSQDRAGNTIYF
TRBJ2-6	.	TRBV30	.	TGTGCCTGGAGTGTACCCTTGGGCAAAGCTGGGGCCAACGTCCTGACTTTC	CAWSVPLGKAGANVLTF
TRBJ2-7	.	TRBV7-2	.	TGTGCCAGCAGCTTTGAAACCTACGAGCAGTACTTC	CASSFETYEQYF
TRBJ2-1	TRBD2	TRBV2	.	TGTGCCAGCAGTGAAAAGGGACTAGCGACCTACAATGAGCAGTTCTTC	CASSEKGLATYNEQFF
TRBJ2-7	.	TRBV5-1	.	TGCGCCAGCAGCTTCACAGGGAGCTTCTACGAGCAGTACTTC	CASSFTGSFYEQYF
TRBJ1-2	TRBD1	TRBV28	.	TGTGCCAGCAACCGACAGGGGGTCGGCTATGGCTACACCTTC	CASNRQGVGYGYTF
TRBJ1-4	.	TRBV28	.	TGTGCCAGCAAGCAGTCAACTAATGAAAAACTGTTTTTT	CASKQSTNEKLFF
TRBJ1-3	.	TRBV15	.	TGTGCCACCAGCAGAGGTAGCTCTGGAAACACCATATATTTT	CATSRGSSGNTIYF
TRBJ2-7	.	TRBV5-4	.	TGTGCCAGCAGCACTGAATGGAGGGGTGGCGAGCAGTACTTC	CASSTEWRGGEQYF
TRBJ2-7	TRBD2	TRBV5-4	.	TGTGCCAGCAGCTCGGGGGGCGAGCAGTACTTC	CASSSGGEQYF
TRBJ1-3	TRBD1	TRBV5-1	.	TGCGCCAGCAGCCCACCCCGGGACAGTGGAAACACCATATATTTT	CASSPPRDSGNTIYF
TRBJ2-3	.	TRBV11-2	.	TGTGCCAGCAGATACAGGAAAAGCACAGATACGCAGTATTTT	CASRYRKSTDTQYF
TRBJ1-1	.	TRBV7-2	.	TGTGCCAGCAGACCCGACATCAGACCAGCGAACACTGAAGCTTTCTTT	CASRPDIRPANTEAFF
TRBJ2-5	.	TRBV5-4	.	TGTGCCAGCAGCCCTGGGATGGGGGAAGAGACCCAGTACTTC	CASSPGMGEETQYF
TRBJ2-2	TRBD2	TRBV14	.	TGTGCCAGCAGCCAACTACTAGCGGGAGGGCTTTTTTCGAACACCGGGGAGCTGTTTTTT	CASSQLLAGGLFSNTGELFF
TRBJ2-1	.	TRBV25-1	.	TGTGCCAGCAGTGCCCAGAAAGCGGGTGAGCAGTTCTTC	CASSAQKAGEQFF
TRBJ1-5	TRBD1	TRBV28	.	TGTGCCAGCAGTTCGTCCCCCACAGGGGGCTTTTTGCAGCCCCAGCATTTT	CASSSSPTGGFLQPQHF
TRBJ2-7	.	TRBV6-1	.	TGTGCCTCCACTACCGCAGGGACAAGGGGCTACGAGCAGTACTTC	CASTTAGTRGYEQYF
TRBJ1-1	.	TRBV5-1	.	TGCGCCAGCAGCTTGGCCAGGAGTAACACTGAAGCTTTCTTT	CASSLARSNTEAFF
TRBJ2-1	.	TRBV5-1	.	TGCGCCAGCAGCTTGGGGGTTGGGCTAGCGAAAAACAATGAGCAGTTCTTC	CASSLGVGLAKNNEQFF
TRBJ2-3	.	TRBV5-3	.	TGTGCCAGAAGCTTGGTGGCTAGCGTGACGCACACAGATACGCAGTATTTT	CARSLVASVTHTDTQYF
TRBJ2-3	TRBD1	TRBV18	.	TGTGCCAGCTCACAAGTCCCGGGACAGGGGGCGAGGACAGATACGCAGTATTTT	CASSQVPGQGARTDTQYF
TRBJ2-1	TRBD1	TRBV6-1	.	TGTGCCAGCATCCACCGGGACAGGTACAATGAGCAGTTCTTC	CASIHRDRYNEQFF
TRBJ2-3	.	TRBV5-5	.	TGTGCCAGCAGCATCGGACCCACAGATACGCAGTATTTT	CASSIGPTDTQYF
TRBJ2-1	.	TRBV7-9	.	TGTGCCAGCAGCTTACCAGCGGCCTACAATGAGCAGTTCTTC	CASSLPAAYNEQFF
TRBJ2-1	TRBD2	TRBV19	once	TGTGCCAGTACCCGCCTCGGACTAGCGGGGGTCCCTAGCCACAATGAGCAGTTCTTC	CASTRLGLAGVPSHNEQFF
TRBJ2-2	.	TRBV19	.	TGTGCCAGTAGTATAGCAAGCGTAAACACCGGGGAGCTGTTTTTT	CASSIASVNTGELFF
TRBJ1-1	.	TRBV27	.	TGTGCCAGCAGTTTATTTCGGGGAGGGGGGAACACTGAAGCTTTCTTT	CASSLFRGGGNTEAFF
TRBJ2-1	.	TRBV2	.	TGTGCCAGCAGTGACGGGGACCCATGGGGTGAGCAGTTCTTC	CASSDGDPWGEQFF
TRBJ2-7	.	TRBV14	.	TGTGCCAGCAGCCGGAATTCGGGCGCACCAAGGAACGAGCAGTACTTC	CASSRNSGAPRNEQYF
TRBJ2-5	.	TRBV7-2	few	TGTGCCAGCAGCCTATCCATACAAATAACGGGTAGACAAGAGACCCAGTACTTC	CASSLSIQITGRQETQYF
TRBJ1-1	.	TRBV12-2	.	TGTGCAAGTCATCAGCAGACGAACACTGAAGCTTTCTTT	CASHQQTNTEAFF
TRBJ1-4	.	TRBV6-5	.	TGTGCCAGCAGTGCAACAGGGATGGGAGATGAAAAACTGTTTTTT	CASSATGMGDEKLFF
TRBJ1-2	.	TRBV6-5	.	TGTGCCAGCAGCCCGGGGGGGGGCTACACCTTC	CASSPGGGYTF